This TCR beta chain was observed in a study of tumor and adjacent non-tumor tissue in lung cancer. Study at large: Patients were aged roughly 31 to 76, approximately 11 men and roughly five women, stage I to III. General study points: Tumor TCR diversity, when higher, was linked to shorter survival. Tumor repertoires had a smaller top 100 clone share than normal lung.

The library came from three nested PCR rounds adapted from ARM-PCR protocols. TCRdb re-analysed the multiplex PCR reads in MiXCR, keeping a single row per CDR3 protein. Of about 48,000 distinct CDR3 sequences detected, about two thirds appear once; the ten largest clones hold 25% to 35%. RNA was extracted from bulk tissue without any cell sorting. The normal lung tissue was taken more than 3 cm from the tumor edge. This clonotype occurred many times. The antigen remains undetermined. CDR1 and CDR2 (germline): SEHNR, FQNEAQ (reference sequence). V was pared by 3 bases and J by 0 bases, with 15 bases between. The CDR3 contains 18 residues.

The receptor's source is a woman in her 70s with non-small cell lung cancer. The chain joins TRBV7-9 to TRBJ2-6; D tentatively fits TRBD1 or TRBD2 (6 bases each). The sample taken for sequencing was distant non-tumor lung tissue. The CDR3 nucleotides are TGTGCCAGCAGCTTCGGAGGGGGGTCACTCTCTGGGGCCAACGTCCTGACTTTC. Encoded protein: CASSFGGGSLSGANVLTF.